One and the same sample provided the 25 T cell receptor beta chains below, sequenced in a study of blood T cell repertoires in COVID-19. Sequenced by immunoSEQ multiplex PCR; TCRdb stores in-frame clones only, minus some. The table has 220,000 or so clones, 85% to 90% seen once. Material: PBMCs or T cells enriched from blood (not recorded which). These receptors were collected from a man aged 25-45 years who had been exposed to COVID-19.

The V gene is TRBV5-1, the J gene TRBJ1-2; 7 bases fit TRBD1. Looked up from germline, CDR1 is SGHRS and CDR2 is YFSETQ. The CDR3 covers 18 residues. The trim removed 2 bases at V and 2 bases at J, leaving 15 bases unmatched. The CDR3 loop reads CASSLPYYRGSPNYGYTF. The CDR3 coding sequence is TGCGCCAGCAGCTTACCCTATTACAGGGGTTCCCCCAACTATGGCTACACCTTC.

This chain connects TRBV3-1 (or the pseudogene TRBV3-2) to TRBJ2-2; no reliable D call. CDR1 and CDR2 from the germline V gene are LGHDT and YNNKEL (reference sequence). The CDR3 is made up of 15 amino acids. V shed 2 bases and J shed 2 bases, with 9 bases lying between them. CDR3 bases: TGTGCCAGCAGCCAAACACCTTTCAACACCGGGGAGCTGTTTTTT. Translated, it gives CASSQTPFNTGELFF.

J is TRBJ2-1 and V is TRBV29-1, with 8 bases aligning to TRBD2. Germline-derived CDR1 and CDR2 are SQVTM and ANQGSEA. Trimming cost V 4 bases and J 0 bases; bases outside gene matches: 8. The CDR3 totals 16 residues. DNA for the CDR3: TGCAGCGTTGGAGGGGGAAGCGGGAGCTCCTACAATGAGCAGTTCTTC. As protein: CSVGGGSGSSYNEQFF.

The rearrangement joins TRBV6-5 to TRBJ2-7; 9 nucleotides align to TRBD2. The CDR3 loop spans 15 amino acids. CDR1 and CDR2 (germline): MNHEY, SVGAGI. Trimming took 7 bases from V and 0 from J; bases not matched to a gene: 7. The CDR3 region is CASTLSGGLSYEQYF. The CDR3 DNA follows: TGTGCCAGCACCCTTAGCGGGGGACTCTCCTACGAGCAGTACTTC.

The chain links TRBV7-3 to TRBJ2-3, with TRBD2 matching over 8 bases. Germline values: CDR1 SGHTA, CDR2 FQGTGA. This CDR3 has 14 residues. Germline trimming cut 0 bases from V and 6 bases from J; bases unmatched to any gene: 2. The CDR3 protein is CASSLTSGVDTQYF. The CDR3, as DNA: TGTGCCAGCAGCTTAACTAGCGGGGTGGATACGCAGTATTTT.

This sequence joins TRBV7-9 and TRBJ1-2, with a tentative D call TRBD1 (6 bases). Trimming took off 2 bases at V and 8 bases at J, with 12 bases between the two ends. The germline CDR1 and CDR2 sequences are SEHNR and FQNEAQ (reference sequence). This CDR3 contains 13 residues. The CDR3 DNA reads as TGTGCCAGCAGCTTACAGGGGCTCTGGGGCTACACCTTC. Protein sequence: CASSLQGLWGYTF.

This sequence joins TRBV27 and TRBJ1-6, with 7 nucleotides matching TRBD1. CDR3 length: 15 amino acids. Germline CDR1 is MNHEY and CDR2 is SMNVEV (reference sequence). Trimming at V came to 2 bases and at J to 7 bases, leaving 5 bases not matched to a gene. CDR3 loop: CASSLVDRVNSPLHF. The CDR3 DNA follows: TGTGCCAGCAGTTTAGTTGACAGGGTGAATTCACCCCTCCACTTT.

V and J are TRBV27 and TRBJ1-5; D ambiguous. Per the germline V gene, CDR1 is MNHEY and CDR2 is SMNVEV (reference sequence). The CDR3 extends over 13 amino acids. V was clipped by 3 bases and J by 4 bases, with 7 bases between them. CDR3 amino acids: CASSFGPNQPQHF. CDR3 in DNA: TGTGCCAGCAGTTTTGGGCCAAATCAGCCCCAGCATTTT.

The CDR3 is CASSSGQGSFFGQPQHF. The CDR3 bases are TGTGCCAGCAGTTCGGGACAGGGGTCCTTCTTTGGTCAGCCCCAGCATTTT. The chain recombines TRBV27 with TRBJ1-5; 10 nucleotides align to TRBD1. The CDR3 has 17 amino acids. The V gene's germline CDR1 is MNHEY and CDR2 SMNVEV (reference sequence). V was clipped by 4 bases and J by 6 bases; unmatched bases: 12.

This clone was found once. Given a much more abundant clone one base away, this may be a read error. The chain uses TRBV5-1 and TRBJ2-5; D gene ambiguous. The germline V gene encodes CDR1 SGHRS and CDR2 YFSETQ. This CDR3 has 13 amino acids. The V and J ends lost 0 bases and 1 base respectively, with 4 bases between them. The CDR3 region has the DNA TGCGCCAGCAGCTTGGGCGGCCAAGAGACCCAGTACTTC. As protein: CASSLGGQETQYF.

The rearrangement uses TRBV11-2 and TRBJ2-4; 8 bases map to TRBD2. The CDR3 is 20 residues long. Germline trimming cut 0 bases from V and 1 base from J; bases unmatched to any gene: 14. The germline V gene encodes CDR1 SGHAT and CDR2 FQNNGV. The CDR3 loop reads CASSLEGTRSLVGAKNIQYF. As DNA, the CDR3 is TGTGCCAGCAGCTTAGAGGGGACTAGGTCTTTGGTTGGGGCCAAAAACATTCAGTACTTC. The variable domain in full, completed from reference TRBV11-2 and TRBJ2-4, reads EAGVAQSPRYKIIEKRQSVAFWCNPISGHATLYWYQQILGQGPKLLIQFQNNGVVDDSQLPKDRFSAERLKGVDSTLKIQPAKLEDSAVYLCASSLEGTRSLVGAKNIQYFGAGTRLSVL.

The chain is built from TRBV15 and TRBJ2-1; TRBD1 aligns across 10 bases. The ends lost 5 bases at V and 7 bases at J; junction bases unmatched: 11. This CDR3 spans 16 amino acids. The germline V gene has CDR1 LNHNV and CDR2 YYDKDF (reference sequence). The CDR3 nucleotides read TGTGCCACCAGCGGACGGGACAGGGGAATTCGGAATGAGCAGTTCTTC. Its protein product is CATSGRDRGIRNEQFF.

This clone was picked up a small number of times. Mismatch with germline at one junction end may stem from a read error. The chain carries TRBV11-2 and TRBJ2-1; D gene ambiguous. Germline-derived CDR1 and CDR2 are SGHAT and FQNNGV. The CDR3 consists of 15 residues. The CDR3, as DNA: TGTGCCAGCAGCCTAGACGGTTCGAGCTACAATGAGCAGTTCTTC. It codes for CASSLDGSSYNEQFF.

This clone was recorded once. The chain recombines TRBV2 with TRBJ2-7; tentatively, D is TRBD1 (7 bases). Germline V gene lookup returns CDR1 SNHLY and CDR2 FYNNEI. The CDR3 totals 11 residues. Trimming stripped 7 bases from V and 6 bases from J, with 10 bases between. The CDR3 coding sequence is TGTGCCAGCACGCAGGGGGGCGAGCAGTACTTC. Translated: CASTQGGEQYF.

The chain links TRBV30 to TRBJ1-5; weak D call: TRBD1 (5 bases). This CDR3 is 20 amino acids long. With 0 bases removed from V and 0 bases from J, the gap between germline ends came to 24 bases. Looked up from germline, CDR1 is GTSNPN and CDR2 is SVGIG (reference sequence). The CDR3 DNA sequence: TGTGCCTGGAGTGTAGAGGCTGGGAACAGGCCGATCCGTAGCAATCAGCCCCAGCATTTT. This codes for CAWSVEAGNRPIRSNQPQHF.

The CDR3 spells CATSREGNSRSNSPLHF. CDR3 sequence (DNA): TGTGCCACCAGCAGAGAGGGCAACTCCCGCTCGAATTCACCCCTCCACTTT. This rearrangement joins TRBV15 to TRBJ1-6; D is ambiguous. This CDR3 contains 17 residues. CDR1 is LNHNV, CDR2 YYDKDF, per germline (reference sequence). V was shortened by 0 bases and J by 7 bases, with 16 bases between the two germline ends.

V gene TRBV10-1 combines with J gene TRBJ2-7; D uncertain. Germline V gene data show CDR1 as WNHNN and CDR2 as SYGVQD (reference sequence). The CDR3 spans 12 residues. Trimming took off 8 bases at V and 2 bases at J, with 10 bases between the two ends. The CDR3: CASWMGTYEQYF. The CDR3 region has the DNA TGCGCCAGCTGGATGGGCACCTACGAGCAGTACTTC.

The chain recombines TRBV5-1 with TRBJ2-7; 7 nucleotides align to TRBD2. The germline V gene encodes CDR1 SGHRS and CDR2 YFSETQ. CDR3 length equals 15 residues. Germline trimming cut 0 bases from V and 2 bases from J; bases unmatched to any gene: 5. The CDR3, as DNA: TGCGCCAGCAGCTTGGCGAGCGGGGAGGCCTACGAGCAGTACTTC. Protein product: CASSLASGEAYEQYF.

The V gene is TRBV19, the J gene TRBJ1-1, with D perhaps TRBD1 (6 bases). Germline V lookup: CDR1 LNHDA, CDR2 SQIVND (reference sequence). Trimming shortened V by 6 bases and J by 5 bases, and 22 bases separated the two germline ends. The CDR3 has 16 amino acids. The DNA for the CDR3 is TGTGCCAGTAGCCCGCAGGGGAGGAGCGGGGGGACTGAAGCTTTCTTT. Protein sequence: CASSPQGRSGGTEAFF.

This chain connects TRBV2 to TRBJ2-2; 9 bases fit TRBD2. The V and J ends lost 5 bases and 1 base, in that order; junction bases with no gene match: 2. Germline V gives CDR1 SNHLY, CDR2 FYNNEI. The CDR3 loop spans 15 amino acids. This chain's CDR3 is CASSPLAGNTGELFF. The CDR3 nucleotides are TGTGCCAGCAGTCCACTAGCGGGGAACACCGGGGAGCTGTTTTTT.

V is TRBV19 and J is TRBJ2-7; 7 positions match TRBD1. The length of the CDR3 is 14 residues. Germline CDR1 LNHDA, CDR2 SQIVND (reference sequence). Trimming cost V 5 bases and J 1 base; bases outside gene matches: 5. The DNA of the CDR3 is TGTGCCAGTAGTCCAGGGGACAGATCCTACGAGCAGTACTTC. It specifies CASSPGDRSYEQYF.

The chain couples TRBV11-2 to TRBJ2-3; 9 bases line up with TRBD1. CDR3 size: 15 residues. The V segment lost 1 base and the J segment 3 bases; nucleotides outside the gene matches: 2. Germline assignment: CDR1 SGHAT and CDR2 FQNNGV. The CDR3 DNA reads TGTGCCAGCAGCTTAGGGACAGGGGAAACAGATACGCAGTATTTT. It yields the protein CASSLGTGETDTQYF. The full variable domain, in which reference TRBV11-2 and TRBJ2-3 provide the parts outside the CDR3, is EAGVAQSPRYKIIEKRQSVAFWCNPISGHATLYWYQQILGQGPKLLIQFQNNGVVDDSQLPKDRFSAERLKGVDSTLKIQPAKLEDSAVYLCASSLGTGETDTQYFGPGTRLTVL.

This chain uses TRBV4-3 with TRBJ1-1; 8 bases are a match to TRBD1. There are 15 residues in the CDR3. In germline, CDR1 is LGHNA, CDR2 YSLEER. The V gene end was trimmed by 4 bases and the J gene end by 5 bases; junction bases not matched to a gene: 9. DNA of the CDR3: TGCGCCAGCAGCCTAGATCAGGGGGCGGTTACTGAAGCTTTCTTT. Translation: CASSLDQGAVTEAFF.

This clone was recorded once. The chain has TRBV18 and TRBJ2-4, with D unclear. Germline CDR1 reads KGHSH; CDR2 reads LQKENI. CDR3 length equals 13 residues. Trimming left V 5 bases short and J 8 bases short, with 13 bases between. The CDR3 is CASSVLLEDIQYF. CDR3 bases: TGTGCCAGCTCAGTTCTTCTAGAAGACATTCAGTACTTC.

J is TRBJ2-1 and V is TRBV3-1 (or the pseudogene TRBV3-2), with no clear D. Trimming shortened V by 6 bases and J by 0 bases, and 12 bases separated the two germline ends. The CDR3 runs to 15 residues. CDR1 is LGHDT and CDR2 is YNNKEL in the germline V gene (reference sequence). The chain's CDR3 is CASSPRLASYNEQFF. Written as DNA, the CDR3 is TGTGCCAGCAGTCCCCGCTTAGCCTCCTACAATGAGCAGTTCTTC.